This entry concerns a single TCR beta chain. As yet, its antigen is unknown. These data are taken from a study of cytomegalovirus exposure and HLA in healthy donors. Study as a whole: Within the Caucasian-associated ancestry cluster were more than 75% of the roughly 400 genotyped donors. General study results and limits: The HLA-A and HLA-B alleles of most subjects were reportedly predicted accurately from TCR beta sequences. Earlier analysis looked at TCR beta V segments, and most were productive about 90% or about 30% of the time. A later analysis showed that HLA-associated TCR beta chains had undergone more clonal expansion than equally common others.

This CDR3 is built from 21 residues. Trimming left V 1 base short and J 9 bases short, with 34 bases between. Germline CDR1 LNHDA, CDR2 SQIVND (reference sequence). Researchers ran the PCR with 60 Vbeta and 13 Jbeta primers. Assay used: immunoSEQ multiplex PCR; TCRdb lists only in-frame clones, some missing. The sample holds about 130,000 clones, around 73% seen once. The sequencing sample was made of PBMCs. The chain uses TRBV19 and TRBJ2-1; D might be TRBD2 (11 bases). The origin of this receptor is a man aged 50 or older in good health and CMV-seronegative. In DNA, the CDR3 is TGTGCCAGTAGTATAGGGAGGGGACAGGGGCGTACTAGCGGGAGTCGGAGTGAGCAGTTCTTC. Residues: CASSIGRGQGRTSGSRSEQFF.